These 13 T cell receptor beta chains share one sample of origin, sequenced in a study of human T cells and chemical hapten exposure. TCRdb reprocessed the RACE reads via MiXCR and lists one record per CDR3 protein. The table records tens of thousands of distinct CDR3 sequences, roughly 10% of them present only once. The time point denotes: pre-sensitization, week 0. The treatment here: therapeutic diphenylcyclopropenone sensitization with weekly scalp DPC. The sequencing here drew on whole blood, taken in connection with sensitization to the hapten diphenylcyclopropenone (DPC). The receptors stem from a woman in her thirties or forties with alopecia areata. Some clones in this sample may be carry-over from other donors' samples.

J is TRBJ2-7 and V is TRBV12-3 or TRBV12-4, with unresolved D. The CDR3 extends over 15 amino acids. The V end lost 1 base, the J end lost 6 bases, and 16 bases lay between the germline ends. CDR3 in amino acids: CASSLGRTPSAEQYF. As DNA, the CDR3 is TGTGCCAGCAGTTTAGGTAGGACCCCCTCTGCCGAGCAGTACTTC.

The CDR3 DNA reads TGTGCCAGCAGCCCTTCCTCGGGCAGGGGTTCGGGCAATGAGCAGTTCTTC. It encodes CASSPSSGRGSGNEQFF. The chain carries TRBV4-2 and TRBJ2-1; possible D gene TRBD1, 6 bases. V was clipped by 4 bases and J by 6 bases, with 22 bases between them. Germline lookup yields CDR1 LGHNA and CDR2 YNFKEQ. CDR3 size: 17 residues.

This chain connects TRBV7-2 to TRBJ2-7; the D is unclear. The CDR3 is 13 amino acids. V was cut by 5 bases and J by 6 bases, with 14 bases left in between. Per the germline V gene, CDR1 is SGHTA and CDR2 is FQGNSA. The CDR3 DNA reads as TGTGCCAGCAGCGCCCTTTATACGGGCGAGCAGTACTTC. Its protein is CASSALYTGEQYF.

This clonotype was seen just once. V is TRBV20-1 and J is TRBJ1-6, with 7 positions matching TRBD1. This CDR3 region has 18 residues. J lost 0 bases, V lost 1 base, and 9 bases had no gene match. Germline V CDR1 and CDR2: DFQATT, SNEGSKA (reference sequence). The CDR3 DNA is TGCAGTGCTAGAGGTCACGACAGGGCCCTCTCCTATAATTCACCCCTCCACTTT. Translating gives CSARGHDRALSYNSPLHF.

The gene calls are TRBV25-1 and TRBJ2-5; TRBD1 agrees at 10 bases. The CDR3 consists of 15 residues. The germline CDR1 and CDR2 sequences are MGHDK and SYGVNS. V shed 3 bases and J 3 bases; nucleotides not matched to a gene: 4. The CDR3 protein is CASSEWGQGKETQYF. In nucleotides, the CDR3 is TGTGCCAGCAGTGAGTGGGGACAGGGGAAAGAGACCCAGTACTTC.

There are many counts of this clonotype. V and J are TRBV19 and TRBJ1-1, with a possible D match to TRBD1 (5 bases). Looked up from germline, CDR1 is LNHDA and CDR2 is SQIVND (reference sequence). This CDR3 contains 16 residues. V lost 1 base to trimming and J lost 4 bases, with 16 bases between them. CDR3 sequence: CASSIGIGAYGTEAFF. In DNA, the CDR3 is TGTGCCAGTAGTATAGGGATAGGGGCTTATGGCACTGAAGCTTTCTTT.

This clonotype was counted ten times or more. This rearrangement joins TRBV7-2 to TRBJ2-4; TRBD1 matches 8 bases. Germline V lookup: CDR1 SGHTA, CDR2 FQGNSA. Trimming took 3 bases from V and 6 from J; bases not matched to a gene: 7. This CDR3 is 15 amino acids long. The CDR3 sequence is CASSFPGGAGNIQYF. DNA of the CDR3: TGTGCCAGCAGCTTCCCAGGGGGCGCCGGAAACATTCAGTACTTC.

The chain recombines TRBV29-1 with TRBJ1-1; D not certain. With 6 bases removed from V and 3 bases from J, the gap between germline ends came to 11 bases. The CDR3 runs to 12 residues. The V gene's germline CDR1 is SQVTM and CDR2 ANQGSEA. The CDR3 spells CSVRIGDTEAFF. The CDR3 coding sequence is TGCAGCGTGAGGATCGGGGACACTGAAGCTTTCTTT.

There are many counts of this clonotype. The CDR3 nucleotides are TGTGCCAGCAGTTATTTGGGGGAGCAGTACTTC. Amino acids: CASSYLGEQYF. The rearrangement uses TRBV6-6 and TRBJ2-7; D gene uncertain. The CDR3 extends over 11 amino acids. V gave up 3 bases and J gave up 7 bases, with 7 bases separating them. Germline-derived CDR1 and CDR2 are MNHNY and SVGAGI (reference sequence).

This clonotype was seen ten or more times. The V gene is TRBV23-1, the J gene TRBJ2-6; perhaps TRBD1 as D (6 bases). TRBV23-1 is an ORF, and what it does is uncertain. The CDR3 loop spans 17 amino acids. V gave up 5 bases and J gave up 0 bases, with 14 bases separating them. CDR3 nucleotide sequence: TGCGCCAGCAGTACGCTACAGGGAGTCTCTGGGGCCAACGTCCTGACTTTC. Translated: CASSTLQGVSGANVLTF.

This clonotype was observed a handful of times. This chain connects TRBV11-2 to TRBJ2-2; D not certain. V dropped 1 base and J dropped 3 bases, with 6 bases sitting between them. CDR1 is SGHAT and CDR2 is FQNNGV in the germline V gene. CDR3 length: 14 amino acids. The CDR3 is CASSLVKDTGELFF. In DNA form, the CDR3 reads TGTGCCAGCAGCTTAGTGAAGGACACCGGGGAGCTGTTTTTT.

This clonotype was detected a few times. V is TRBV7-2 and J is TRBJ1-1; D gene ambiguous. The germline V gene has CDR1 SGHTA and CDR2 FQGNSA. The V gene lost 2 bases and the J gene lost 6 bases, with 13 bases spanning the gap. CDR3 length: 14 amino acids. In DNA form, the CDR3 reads TGTGCCAGCAGCTTAACCCCTGGGTTAGCTGAAGCTTTCTTT. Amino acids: CASSLTPGLAEAFF. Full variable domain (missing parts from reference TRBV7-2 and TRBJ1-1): GAGVSQSPSNKVTEKGKDVELRCDPISGHTALYWYRQSLGQGLEFLIYFQGNSAPDKSGLPSDRFSAERTGGSVSTLTIQRTQQEDSAVYLCASSLTPGLAEAFFGQGTRLTVV.

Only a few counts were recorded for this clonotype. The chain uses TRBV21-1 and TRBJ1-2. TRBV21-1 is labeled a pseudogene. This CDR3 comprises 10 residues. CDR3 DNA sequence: TGTGCCAGCAGCTACCCACGGGGTTTTTTC. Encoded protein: CASSYPRGFF.